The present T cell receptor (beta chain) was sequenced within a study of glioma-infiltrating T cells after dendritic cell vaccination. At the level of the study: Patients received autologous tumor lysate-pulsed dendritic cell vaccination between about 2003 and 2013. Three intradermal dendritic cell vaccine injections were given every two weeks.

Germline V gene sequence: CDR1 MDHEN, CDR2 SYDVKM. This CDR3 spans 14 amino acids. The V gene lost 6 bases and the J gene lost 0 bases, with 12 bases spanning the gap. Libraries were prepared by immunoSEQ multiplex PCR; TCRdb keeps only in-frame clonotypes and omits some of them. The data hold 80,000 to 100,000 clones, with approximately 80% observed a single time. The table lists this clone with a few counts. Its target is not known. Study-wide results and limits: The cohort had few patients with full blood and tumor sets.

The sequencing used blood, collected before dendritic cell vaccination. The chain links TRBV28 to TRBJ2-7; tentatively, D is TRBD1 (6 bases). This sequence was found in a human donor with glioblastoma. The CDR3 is CASRLGASSYEQYF. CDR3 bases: TGTGCCAGCAGACTGGGGGCCAGCTCCTACGAGCAGTACTTC.